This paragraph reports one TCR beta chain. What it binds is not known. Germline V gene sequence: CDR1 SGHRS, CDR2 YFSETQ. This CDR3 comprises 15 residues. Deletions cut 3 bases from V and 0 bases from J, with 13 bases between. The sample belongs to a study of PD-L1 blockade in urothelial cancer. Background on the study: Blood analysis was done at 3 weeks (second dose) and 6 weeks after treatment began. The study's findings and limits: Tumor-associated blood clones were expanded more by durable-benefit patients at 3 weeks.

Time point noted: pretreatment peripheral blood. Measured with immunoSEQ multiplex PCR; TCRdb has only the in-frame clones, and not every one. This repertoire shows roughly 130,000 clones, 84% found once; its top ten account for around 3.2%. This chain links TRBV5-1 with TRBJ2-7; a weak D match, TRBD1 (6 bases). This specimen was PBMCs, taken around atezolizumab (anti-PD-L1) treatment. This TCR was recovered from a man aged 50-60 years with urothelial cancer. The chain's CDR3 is CASSSSTGLSYEQYF. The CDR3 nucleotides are TGCGCCAGCAGCTCCTCCACAGGGCTCTCCTACGAGCAGTACTTC.